This T cell receptor beta chain emerged from a study of early T cells in non-severe SARS-CoV-2 infection. The CDR3 covers 12 residues. The germline gives CDR1 SQVTM, CDR2 ANQGSEA. Trimming took off 5 bases at V and 6 bases at J, with 12 bases between the two ends. TCRdb re-called the 5' RACE reads through MiXCR, storing one row per CDR3 protein. The sample consists of about 100,000 distinct CDR3 sequences, over 8.5% of them appearing once. The chain uses TRBV29-1 and TRBJ2-3; D is uncertain. The sample consisted of whole blood. The origin of this receptor is an adult who was a healthcare worker with PCR-confirmed SARS-CoV-2 infection or an uninfected control (not recorded which). For the CDR3, the DNA is TGCAGCGTTAGCGTCCCAGCGGATACGCAGTATTTT. Translating it yields CSVSVPADTQYF.